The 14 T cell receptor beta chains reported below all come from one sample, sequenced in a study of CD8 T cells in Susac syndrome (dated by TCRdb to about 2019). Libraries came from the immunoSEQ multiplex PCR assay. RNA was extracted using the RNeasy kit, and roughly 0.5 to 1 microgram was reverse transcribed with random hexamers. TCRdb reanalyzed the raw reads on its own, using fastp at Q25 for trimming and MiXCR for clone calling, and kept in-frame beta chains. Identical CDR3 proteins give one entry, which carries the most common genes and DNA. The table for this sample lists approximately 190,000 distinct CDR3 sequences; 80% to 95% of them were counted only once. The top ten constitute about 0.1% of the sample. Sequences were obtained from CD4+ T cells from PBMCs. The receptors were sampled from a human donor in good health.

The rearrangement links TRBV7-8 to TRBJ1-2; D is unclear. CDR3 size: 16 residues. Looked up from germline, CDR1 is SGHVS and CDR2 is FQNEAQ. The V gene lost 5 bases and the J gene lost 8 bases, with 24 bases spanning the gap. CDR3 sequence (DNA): TGTGCCAGCAGCCCCTGGCTCGGCGTTACCACTCAAGGCTACACCTTC. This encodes CASSPWLGVTTQGYTF.

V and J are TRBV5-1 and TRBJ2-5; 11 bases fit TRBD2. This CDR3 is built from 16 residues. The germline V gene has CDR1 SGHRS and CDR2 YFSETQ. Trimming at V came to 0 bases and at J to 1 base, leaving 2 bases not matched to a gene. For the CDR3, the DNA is TGCGCCAGCAGCTTGGAGACTAGCGGGGTCCAAGAGACCCAGTACTTC. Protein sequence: CASSLETSGVQETQYF. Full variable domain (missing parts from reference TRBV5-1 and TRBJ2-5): KAGVTQTPRYLIKTRGQQVTLSCSPISGHRSVSWYQQTPGQGLQFLFEYFSETQRNKGNFPGRFSGRQFSNSRSEMNVSTLELGDSALYLCASSLETSGVQETQYFGPGTRLLVL.

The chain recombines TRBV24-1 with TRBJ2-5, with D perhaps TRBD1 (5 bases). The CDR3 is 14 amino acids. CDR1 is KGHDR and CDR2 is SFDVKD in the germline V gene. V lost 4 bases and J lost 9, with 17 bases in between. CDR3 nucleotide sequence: TGTGCCACCAGTGACCCCCTCGTGCTAGGGGCCCAGTACTTC. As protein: CATSDPLVLGAQYF.

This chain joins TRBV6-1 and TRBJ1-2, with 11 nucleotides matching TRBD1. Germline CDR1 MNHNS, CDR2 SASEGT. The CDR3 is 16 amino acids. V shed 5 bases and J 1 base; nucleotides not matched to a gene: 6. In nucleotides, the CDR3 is TGTGCCAGCAGTCAAGGACAGGGGGCAGTTAACTATGGCTACACCTTC. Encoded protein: CASSQGQGAVNYGYTF.

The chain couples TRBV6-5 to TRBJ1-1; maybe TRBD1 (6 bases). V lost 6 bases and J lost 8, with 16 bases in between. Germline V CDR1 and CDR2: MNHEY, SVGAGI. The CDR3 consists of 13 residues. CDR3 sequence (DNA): TGTGCCAGCAGACCAACAGGGATCCCAGAAGCTTTCTTT. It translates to CASRPTGIPEAFF.

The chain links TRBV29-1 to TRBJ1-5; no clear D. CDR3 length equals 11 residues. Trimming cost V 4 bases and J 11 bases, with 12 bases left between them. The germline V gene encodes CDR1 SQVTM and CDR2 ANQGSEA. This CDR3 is CSVGDASSQHF. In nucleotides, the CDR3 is TGCAGCGTTGGGGATGCGTCCTCCCAGCATTTT. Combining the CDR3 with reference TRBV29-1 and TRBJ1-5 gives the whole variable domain SAVISQKPSRDICQRGTSLTIQCQVDSQVTMMFWYRQQPGQSLTLIATANQGSEATYESGFVIDKFPISRPNLTFSTLTVSNMSPEDSSIYLCSVGDASSQHFGDGTRLSIL.

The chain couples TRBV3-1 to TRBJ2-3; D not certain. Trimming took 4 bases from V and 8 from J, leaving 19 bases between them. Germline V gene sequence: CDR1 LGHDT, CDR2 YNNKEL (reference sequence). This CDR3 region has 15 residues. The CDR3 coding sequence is TGTGCCAGCAGCCCGGCCCCAACAATGGTGACTACGCAGTATTTT. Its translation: CASSPAPTMVTTQYF.

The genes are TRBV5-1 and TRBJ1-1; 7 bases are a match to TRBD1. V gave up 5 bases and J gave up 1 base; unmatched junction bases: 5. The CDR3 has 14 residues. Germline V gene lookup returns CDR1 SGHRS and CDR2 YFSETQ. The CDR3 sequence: CASSLDRSNTEAFF. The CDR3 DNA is TGCGCCAGCAGTCTGGACAGGTCGAACACTGAAGCTTTCTTT.

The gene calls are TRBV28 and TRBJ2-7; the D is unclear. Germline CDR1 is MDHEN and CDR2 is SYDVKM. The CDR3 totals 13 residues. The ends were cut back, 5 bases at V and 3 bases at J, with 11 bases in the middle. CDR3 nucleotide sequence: TGTGCCAGCAGTCGTCCGGAGCTCTACGAGCAGTACGTC. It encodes CASSRPELYEQYV.

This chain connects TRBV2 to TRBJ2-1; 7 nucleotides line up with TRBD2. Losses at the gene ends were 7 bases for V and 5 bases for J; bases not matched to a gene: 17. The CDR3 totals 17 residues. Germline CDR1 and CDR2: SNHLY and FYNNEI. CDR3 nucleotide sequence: TGTGCCAGCACTGGGGTCGGGCTAGCGGATAGGGACAATGAGCAGTTCTTC. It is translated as CASTGVGLADRDNEQFF. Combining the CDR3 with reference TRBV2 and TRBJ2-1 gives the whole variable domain EPEVTQTPSHQVTQMGQEVILRCVPISNHLYFYWYRQILGQKVEFLVSFYNNEISEKSEIFDDQFSVERPDGSNFTLKIRSTKLEDSAMYFCASTGVGLADRDNEQFFGPGTRLTVL.

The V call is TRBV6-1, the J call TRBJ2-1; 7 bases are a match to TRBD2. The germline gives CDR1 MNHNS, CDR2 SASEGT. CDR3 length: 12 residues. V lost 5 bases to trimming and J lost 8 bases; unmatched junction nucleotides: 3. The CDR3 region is CASSREGYEQFF. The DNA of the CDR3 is TGTGCCAGCAGTAGGGAGGGGTATGAGCAGTTCTTC.

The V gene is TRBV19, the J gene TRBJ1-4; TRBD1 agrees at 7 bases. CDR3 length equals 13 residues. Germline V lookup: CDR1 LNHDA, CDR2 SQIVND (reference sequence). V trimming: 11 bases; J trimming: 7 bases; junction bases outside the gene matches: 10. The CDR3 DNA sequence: TGTGCCTCCCAGGGAGGGGGCGGTGAAAAACTGTTTTTT. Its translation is CASQGGGGEKLFF.

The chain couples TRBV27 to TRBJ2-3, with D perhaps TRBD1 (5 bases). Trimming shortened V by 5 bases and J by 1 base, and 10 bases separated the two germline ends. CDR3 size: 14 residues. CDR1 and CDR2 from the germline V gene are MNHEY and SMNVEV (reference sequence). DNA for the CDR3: TGTGCCAGCAGTAGGGGTGATCGCACAGATACGCAGTATTTT. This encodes CASSRGDRTDTQYF.

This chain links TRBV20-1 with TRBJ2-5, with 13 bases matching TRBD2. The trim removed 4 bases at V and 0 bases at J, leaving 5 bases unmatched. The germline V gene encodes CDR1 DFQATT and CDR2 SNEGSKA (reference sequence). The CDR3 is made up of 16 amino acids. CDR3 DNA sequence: TGCAGTGCTACATCGGGACTAGCGGGAAACCAAGAGACCCAGTACTTC. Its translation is CSATSGLAGNQETQYF.